The 24 T cell receptor beta chains listed next were all sequenced from one sample in a study of tumor and adjacent non-tumor tissue in lung cancer. Three rounds of nested PCR, following a modified ARM-PCR protocol, produced the TCRbeta library. TCRdb reprocessed the multiplex PCR reads via MiXCR and lists one record per CDR3 protein. The data show some 120,000 distinct CDR3 sequences, about 66% seen once. The template was RNA from unsorted bulk tissue. Material for sequencing was lung tumor tissue. These receptors all stem from a man younger than 40 with non-small cell lung cancer.

The sample holds one count of this clonotype. The conserved final phenylalanine or tryptophan is absent from the CDR3, which likely points to a read error. CDR3 nucleotides: TGCAGTGCTCGGACTGGCGGTGGCTACAATGAGCAGTTCCTC. As protein: CSARTGGGYNEQFL. V gene TRBV20-1 combines with J gene TRBJ2-1; perhaps TRBD2 as D (5 bases). Trimming cost V 5 bases and J 3 bases, with 14 bases left between them. Germline V CDR1 and CDR2: DFQATT, SNEGSKA (reference sequence). CDR3 length equals 14 residues.

This clonotype was picked up one time. A junction end diverges from the germline sequence, so it may reflect a read error. The rearrangement uses TRBV11-2 and TRBJ2-1; possible D gene TRBD2, 6 bases. The CDR3 is made up of 15 amino acids. The germline gives CDR1 SGHAT, CDR2 FQNNGV. In DNA form, the CDR3 reads TGTGTCAGCAGCTTTACTGCGGGATGGAATAATGAGCAGTTCTTC. It is translated as CVSSFTAGWNNEQFF.

In the case of this clonotype: Given the absence of the conserved phenylalanine or tryptophan at the CDR3 end, a read error is likely. Because the CDR3's place on the DNA is in doubt, the DNA is left out and the CDR3 is given as listed by TCRdb. V and J are TRBV12-3 or TRBV12-4 and TRBJ2-7. The length of the CDR3 is 12 amino acids, counting both ends. CDR3: CASTHLTYEQYL.

This clonotype was counted ten times or more. Given a much more abundant clone one base away, this may be a read error. V and J are TRBV4-2 and TRBJ2-7; TRBD1 agrees at 12 bases. The CDR3 is made up of 15 amino acids. Losses at the gene ends were 3 bases for V and 6 bases for J; bases not matched to a gene: 6. From germline, CDR1 is LGHNA and CDR2 YNFKEQ. Here the CDR3 DNA reads TGTGCCAGCAGCCATCAGGGGACAGGGGGCTGCGAGCAGTACTTC. Residues: CASSHQGTGGCEQYF.

This chain connects TRBV5-1 to TRBJ2-1; D gene unclear. Germline lookup yields CDR1 SGHRS and CDR2 YFSETQ. CDR3 length equals 12 residues. V lost 1 base, J lost 10 bases, and 9 bases lay in between. The DNA for the CDR3 is TGCGCCAGCAGCTTGTCTGGGTACGAGCAGTTCTTC. This translates into CASSLSGYEQFF.

V usage is TRBV11-1 and J usage is TRBJ2-3; unclear D gene. With 2 bases removed from V and 7 bases from J, the gap between germline ends came to 16 bases. The V gene's germline CDR1 is SGHAT and CDR2 FQDESV (reference sequence). The CDR3 extends over 15 amino acids. CDR3 protein: CASSLTSVAANTQYF. The CDR3 nucleotides read TGTGCCAGCAGCTTAACGAGCGTGGCCGCAAATACGCAGTATTTT. Full variable domain (outside the CDR3, taken from reference TRBV11-1 and TRBJ2-3): EAEVAQSPRYKITEKSQAVAFWCDPISGHATLYWYRQILGQGPELLVQFQDESVVDDSQLPKDRFSAERLKGVDSTLKIQPAELGDSAMYLCASSLTSVAANTQYFGPGTRLTVL.

Comments on this clonotype: Since a much larger clone is just one base distant, this may be a read error. The rearrangement uses TRBV6-6 and TRBJ2-3; the D is unclear. This CDR3 region has 13 residues. Germline CDR1 and CDR2: MNHNY and SVGAGI (reference sequence). V gave up 6 bases and J gave up 1 base, with 8 bases separating them. CDR3 nucleotides: TGTGCCAGCAGACCGGGCGGCACAGATACGCAGTATTTT. This sequence encodes CASRPGGTDTQYF.

The J gene is TRBJ1-1, the V gene TRBV4-3; D remains ambiguous. This CDR3 comprises 15 residues. The V and J ends lost 4 bases and 8 bases respectively, with 20 bases between them. The germline V gene encodes CDR1 LGHNA and CDR2 YSLEER. CDR3 nucleotide sequence: TGCGCCAGCAGCCTGGTGAACGGAGACCAGATCGAAGCTTTCTTT. Translating gives CASSLVNGDQIEAFF.

This chain joins TRBV11-2 and TRBJ2-2; TRBD1 matches at 7 bases. Germline CDR1 reads SGHAT; CDR2 reads FQNNGV. With 8 bases clipped from V and 8 bases from J, the junction kept 14 bases outside the gene matches. The CDR3 sequence is 15 residues long. The CDR3 loop reads CASCVNRGRIGELFF. CDR3 coding DNA: TGTGCCAGCTGCGTGAACAGGGGAAGGATTGGGGAGCTGTTTTTT.

A word on this clonotype: Being one base from a much bigger clone, this may be a read error. The chain has TRBV4-1 and TRBJ2-3; TRBD2 matches 7 bases. The V gene end was trimmed by 5 bases and the J gene end by 4 bases; junction bases not matched to a gene: 9. Per the germline V gene, CDR1 is MGHRA and CDR2 is YSYEKL. There are 15 residues in the CDR3. CDR3 loop: CASSGEAGVADTQYF. The CDR3 DNA reads TGCGCCAGCAGCGGGGAGGCGGGGGTCGCAGATACGCAGTATTTT.

V is TRBV29-1 and J is TRBJ2-3, with D tentatively TRBD2 (5 bases). CDR3 size: 15 residues. Germline V CDR1 and CDR2: SQVTM, ANQGSEA. Trimming shortened V by 2 bases and J by 1 base, and 13 bases separated the two germline ends. The DNA of the CDR3 is TGCAGCGTTGAAATACCCAGCGGTGGCACAGATACGCAGTATTTT. Protein: CSVEIPSGGTDTQYF.

With respect to this clonotype: Just one base apart from a much larger clone, this may be a read error. This chain links TRBV12-3 or TRBV12-4 with TRBJ2-7; D may be TRBD1 or TRBD2 (5 bases each). The CDR3 spans 14 residues. The CDR3 spells CTSSSDSGGYEQYF. In DNA, the CDR3 is TGTACCAGCAGTTCCGACTCTGGGGGCTACGAGCAGTACTTC.

This CDR3 reads CAIPVRSGNTIYF. The CDR3 region has the DNA TGTGCCATTCCGGTTCGCTCTGGAAACACCATATATTTT. The V gene is TRBV7-9, the J gene TRBJ1-3; no firm D call. Germline assignment: CDR1 SEHNR and CDR2 FQNEAQ (reference sequence). Deletions cut 10 bases from V and 0 bases from J, with 10 bases between. The CDR3 contains 13 residues.

Concerning this clonotype: This sequence may be a read error, since a much larger clone differs from it by one base. The gene calls are TRBV20-1 and TRBJ2-3, with a possible D match to TRBD2 (5 bases). The CDR3 has 12 amino acids. Germline CDR1 DFQATT, CDR2 SNEGSKA (reference sequence). Deletions cut 5 bases from V and 3 bases from J, with 9 bases between. The CDR3 loop is CSAPWETDTQYF. The CDR3 DNA reads as TGCAGTGCTCCCTGGGAGACAGATACGCAGTATTTT.

In its sample, this clonotype was seen a few times. V usage is TRBV29-1 and J usage is TRBJ1-2; D not certain. CDR3 size: 14 residues. Germline assignment: CDR1 SQVTM and CDR2 ANQGSEA. V lost 4 bases, J lost 8 bases, and 20 bases lay in between. This CDR3 is CSVVDPILVFGYTF. DNA for the CDR3: TGCAGCGTTGTAGATCCGATTTTGGTTTTCGGCTACACCTTC.

In the case of this clonotype: A much larger clone differs by one base, so this may be a read error. The chain recombines TRBV20-1 with TRBJ2-3, with D unresolved. There are 14 residues in the CDR3. Germline values: CDR1 DFQATT, CDR2 SNEGSKA (reference sequence). The CDR3 spells CSARSSSSSSTQFF. The CDR3 DNA reads TGCAGTGCTAGATCCTCGTCGTCTTCAAGTACGCAGTTTTTT.

A note on this clonotype: A much larger clone differs by one base, so this may be a read error. The chain is built from TRBV6-5 and TRBJ1-2; possible D gene TRBD1, 6 bases. The CDR3 extends over 17 amino acids. Looked up from germline, CDR1 is MNHEY and CDR2 is SVGAGI. The CDR3 region has the DNA TGTGCCAGCAGTTACTCGGCCGGGGCAGGGGTCAACTATGGCCACACCTTC. Protein: CASSYSAGAGVNYGHTF.

Notes on this clonotype: A read error may account for a junction end that differs from germline. The chain links TRBV29-1 to TRBJ1-1; weak D call: TRBD1 (5 bases). Germline V lookup: CDR1 SQVTM, CDR2 ANQGSEA. The CDR3 consists of 13 residues. The CDR3 bases are TGCAGCGTTGTAGCGTTAACGGGGACTAAAGCCTTCTTT. This encodes CSVVALTGTKAFF.

This clonotype came up once. A read error may explain this, as a much larger clone is one base away. The chain uses TRBV12-3 or TRBV12-4 and TRBJ2-6; D not certain. V lost 7 bases to trimming and J lost 6 bases, with 7 bases between them. The CDR3 loop spans 12 amino acids. The CDR3 is CASKGEANVLTF. As DNA, the CDR3 is TGTGCCAGCAAAGGTGAGGCCAACGTCCTGACTTTC.

The chain uses TRBV6-5 and TRBJ2-3; D is uncertain. Between the trimmed V and J ends, which lost 2 bases and 6 bases, there was a span of 6 bases. The CDR3 has 12 residues. CDR1 is MNHEY, CDR2 SVGAGI, per germline. In DNA form, the CDR3 reads TGTGCCAGCAGTTACAAGATGGATACGCAGTATTTT. Translating gives CASSYKMDTQYF.

As concerns this clonotype: Sequence at one end of the junction differs from germline and may be a read error. CDR3 nucleotides: TGTGTCAGCAGAGATTGGCCAGGGGTTGGTGGCTACACCTTC. It yields the protein CVSRDWPGVGGYTF. J is TRBJ1-2 and V is TRBV12-3 or TRBV12-4; D perhaps matches TRBD1 (6 bases). The CDR3 runs to 14 residues.

This clonotype was recorded many times. The chain carries TRBV10-1 and TRBJ2-2, with D possibly TRBD1 on 5 matching bases. The V gene lost 10 bases and the J gene lost 6 bases, with 12 bases spanning the gap. CDR3 length: 12 residues. The germline V gene encodes CDR1 WNHNN and CDR2 SYGVQD (reference sequence). The CDR3 protein is CATRDGSGELFF. As DNA, the CDR3 is TGCGCCACCAGGGATGGGTCCGGGGAGCTGTTTTTT.

Concerning this clonotype: A read error is possible here, since a much larger clone lies one base away. The V and J genes are TRBV6-1 and TRBJ2-6, with D possibly being TRBD1 (5 bases). Trimming removed 7 bases from V and 2 bases from J, with 9 bases in between. This CDR3 has 14 residues. Per germline, CDR1 MNHNS and CDR2 SASEGT. The CDR3 loop is CASNWGPGANVLTF. The CDR3 region has the DNA TGTGCCAGCAACTGGGGCCCTGGGGCCAACGTCCTGACTTTC.

As concerns this clonotype: A junction end diverges from the germline sequence, so it may reflect a read error. The chain links TRBV20-1 to TRBJ2-1; D is possibly TRBD2 (6 bases). CDR1 is DFQATT, CDR2 SNEGSKA, per germline (reference sequence). The CDR3 totals 14 residues. Written as DNA, the CDR3 is TGCACTGCTAAACCTTGGAGGGATTACAATGAGCAGTTCTTC. Protein product: CTAKPWRDYNEQFF.